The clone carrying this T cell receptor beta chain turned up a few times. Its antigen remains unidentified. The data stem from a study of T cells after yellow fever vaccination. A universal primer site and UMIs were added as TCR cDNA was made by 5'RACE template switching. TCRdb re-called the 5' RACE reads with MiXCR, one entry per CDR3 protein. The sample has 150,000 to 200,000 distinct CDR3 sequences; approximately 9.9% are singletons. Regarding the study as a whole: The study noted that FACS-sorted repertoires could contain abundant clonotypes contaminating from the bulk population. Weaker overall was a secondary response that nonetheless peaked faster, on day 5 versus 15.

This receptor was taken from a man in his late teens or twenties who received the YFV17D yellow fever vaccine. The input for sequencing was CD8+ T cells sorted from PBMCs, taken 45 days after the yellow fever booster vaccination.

Here the CDR3 reads CASSSTPGREQYV. For the CDR3, the DNA is TGTGCCAGCAGCTCTACCCCAGGGAGGGAGCAGTACGTC. The chain couples TRBV7-9 to TRBJ2-7; D is perhaps TRBD2 (6 bases). Germline CDR1 SEHNR, CDR2 FQNEAQ (reference sequence). The CDR3 sequence is 13 residues long. Deletions cut 4 bases from V and 7 bases from J, with 14 bases between.